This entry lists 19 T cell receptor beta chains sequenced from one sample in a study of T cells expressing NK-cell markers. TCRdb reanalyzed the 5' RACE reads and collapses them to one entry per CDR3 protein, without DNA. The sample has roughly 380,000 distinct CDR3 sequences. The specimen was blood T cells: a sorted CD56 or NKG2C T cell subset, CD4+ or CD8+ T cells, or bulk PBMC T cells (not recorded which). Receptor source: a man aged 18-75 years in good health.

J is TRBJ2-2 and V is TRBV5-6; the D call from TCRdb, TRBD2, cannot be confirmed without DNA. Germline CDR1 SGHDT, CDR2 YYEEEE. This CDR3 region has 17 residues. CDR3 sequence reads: CASSLPGLAGDTGELFF.

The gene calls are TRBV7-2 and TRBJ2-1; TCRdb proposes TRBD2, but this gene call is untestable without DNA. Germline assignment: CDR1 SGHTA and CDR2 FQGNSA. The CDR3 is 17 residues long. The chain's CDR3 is CASSSSTSSGGANEQFF.

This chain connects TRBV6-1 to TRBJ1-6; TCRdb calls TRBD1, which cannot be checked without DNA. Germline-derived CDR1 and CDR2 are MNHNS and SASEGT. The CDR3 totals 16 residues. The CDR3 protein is CASRREVSSYNSPLHF.

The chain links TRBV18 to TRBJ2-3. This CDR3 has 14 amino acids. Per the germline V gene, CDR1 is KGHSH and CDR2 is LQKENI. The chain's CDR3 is CASSPRTGQDTQYF.

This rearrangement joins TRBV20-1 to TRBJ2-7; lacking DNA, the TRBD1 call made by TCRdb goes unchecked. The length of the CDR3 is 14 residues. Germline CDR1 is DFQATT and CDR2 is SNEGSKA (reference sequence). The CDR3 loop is CSAPWGEKSYEQYF.

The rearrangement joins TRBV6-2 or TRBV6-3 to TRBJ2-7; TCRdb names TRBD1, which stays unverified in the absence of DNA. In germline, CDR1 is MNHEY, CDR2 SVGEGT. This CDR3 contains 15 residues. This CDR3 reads CASSYVGTGRHEQYF.

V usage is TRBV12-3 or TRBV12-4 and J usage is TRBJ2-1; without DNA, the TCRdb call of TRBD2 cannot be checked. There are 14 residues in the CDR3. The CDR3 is CASTKRGGAGEQFF.

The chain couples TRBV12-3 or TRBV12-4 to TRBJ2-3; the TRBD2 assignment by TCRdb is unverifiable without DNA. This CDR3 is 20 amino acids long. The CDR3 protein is CASRRFGLAVFRSGGDTQYF.

CDR3 region: CSAGTAGSLAKNIQYF. This rearrangement joins TRBV20-1 to TRBJ2-4; TCRdb proposes TRBD2, but this gene call is untestable without DNA. The V gene's germline CDR1 is DFQATT and CDR2 SNEGSKA (reference sequence). The CDR3 loop spans 16 amino acids.

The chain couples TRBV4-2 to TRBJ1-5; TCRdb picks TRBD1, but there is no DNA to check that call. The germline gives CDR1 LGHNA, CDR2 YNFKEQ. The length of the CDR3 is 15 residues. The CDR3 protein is CASRDSGFGNQPQHF.

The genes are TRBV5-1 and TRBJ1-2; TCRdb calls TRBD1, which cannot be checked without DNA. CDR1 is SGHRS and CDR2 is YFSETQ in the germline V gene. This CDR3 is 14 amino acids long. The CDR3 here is CASSLETGASGYTF.

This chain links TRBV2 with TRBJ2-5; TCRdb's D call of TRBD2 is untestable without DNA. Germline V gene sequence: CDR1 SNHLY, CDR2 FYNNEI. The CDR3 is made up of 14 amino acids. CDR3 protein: CASNKRVSQETQYF.

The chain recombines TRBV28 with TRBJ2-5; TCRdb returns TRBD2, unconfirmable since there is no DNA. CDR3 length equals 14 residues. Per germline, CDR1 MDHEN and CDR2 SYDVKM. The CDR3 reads CATGRRAPRWTQYF.

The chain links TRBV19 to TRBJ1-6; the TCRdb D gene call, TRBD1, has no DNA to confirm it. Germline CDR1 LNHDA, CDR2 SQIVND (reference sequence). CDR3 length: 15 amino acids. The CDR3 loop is CASSPTGTGSSPLHF.

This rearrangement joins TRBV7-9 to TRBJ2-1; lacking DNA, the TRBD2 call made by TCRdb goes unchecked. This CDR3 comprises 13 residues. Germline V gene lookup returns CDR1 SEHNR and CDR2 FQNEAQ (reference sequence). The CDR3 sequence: CASSTTSGRGGFF.

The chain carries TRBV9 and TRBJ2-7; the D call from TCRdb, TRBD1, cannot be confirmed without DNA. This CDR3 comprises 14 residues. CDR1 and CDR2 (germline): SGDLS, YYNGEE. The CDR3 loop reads CASSAGQGRPEQYF.

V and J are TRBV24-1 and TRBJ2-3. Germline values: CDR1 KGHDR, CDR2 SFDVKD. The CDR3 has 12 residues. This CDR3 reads CATSDTTDTQYF.

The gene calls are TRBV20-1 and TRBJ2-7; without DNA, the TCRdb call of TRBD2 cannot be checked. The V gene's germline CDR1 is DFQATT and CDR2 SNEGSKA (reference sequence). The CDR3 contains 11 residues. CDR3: CSARLAYEQYF.

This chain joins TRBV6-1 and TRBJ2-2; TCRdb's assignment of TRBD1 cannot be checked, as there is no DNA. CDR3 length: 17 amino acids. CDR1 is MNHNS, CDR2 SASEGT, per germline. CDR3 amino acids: CASRDRGRVSATGELFF.